The 8 T cell receptor beta chains listed next were all sequenced from one sample in a study of OX40 agonist ivuxolimab in advanced cancers. TCRdb's copy holds only in-frame clones and misses some; the assay was immunoSEQ multiplex PCR. The sample includes 60,000 to 70,000 clones, about 81% of them seen just once. Sequenced material: CD4+ or CD8+ T cells sorted from blood, taken in a trial of the OX40 agonist ivuxolimab. These receptor sequences come from an adult with an advanced solid tumor such as melanoma, head and neck, liver or kidney cancer.

The chain is built from TRBV11-2 and TRBJ2-1; D gene unclear. V gave up 0 bases and J gave up 9 bases, with 15 bases separating them. The V gene's germline CDR1 is SGHAT and CDR2 FQNNGV. The CDR3 spans 15 residues. The CDR3 DNA is TGTGCCAGCAGCTTAGAGGGCTATAGTGCGGTTGAGCAGTTCTTC. This encodes CASSLEGYSAVEQFF.

The V call is TRBV19, the J call TRBJ2-7; 7 nucleotides align to TRBD1. Germline-derived CDR1 and CDR2 are LNHDA and SQIVND (reference sequence). CDR3 length: 13 residues. The V gene end was trimmed by 5 bases and the J gene end by 2 bases; junction bases not matched to a gene: 3. The CDR3 bases are TGTGCCAGTAGTGACAGGGAGACCTACGAGCAGTACTTC. Translated: CASSDRETYEQYF.

This chain connects TRBV14 to TRBJ1-6; D remains ambiguous. Between the trimmed V and J ends, which lost 1 base and 10 bases, there was a span of 11 bases. The CDR3 has 14 residues. Germline values: CDR1 SGHDN, CDR2 FVKESK. The CDR3 sequence is CASSQVSRASPLHF. Here the CDR3 DNA reads TGTGCCAGCAGCCAAGTGTCCCGGGCCTCACCCCTCCACTTT. Supplemented by reference TRBV14 and TRBJ1-6, the full variable domain reads EAGVTQFPSHSVIEKGQTVTLRCDPISGHDNLYWYRRVMGKEIKFLLHFVKESKQDESGMPNNRFLAERTGGTYSTLKVQPAELEDSGVYFCASSQVSRASPLHFGNGTRLTVT.

The chain has TRBV5-6 and TRBJ1-5, with no clear D. Germline V gene sequence: CDR1 SGHDT, CDR2 YYEEEE. The V gene lost 0 bases and the J gene lost 2 bases, with 12 bases spanning the gap. The CDR3 spans 16 residues. Here the CDR3 DNA reads TGTGCCAGCAGCTTGGTAAGTGGGATGGGCAATCAGCCCCAGCATTTT. This encodes CASSLVSGMGNQPQHF.

This clone showed up just once. The V call is TRBV7-6, the J call TRBJ1-3; D is ambiguous. CDR3 length: 17 amino acids. V was pared by 5 bases and J by 0 bases, with 17 bases between. Germline CDR1 is SGHVS and CDR2 is FNYEAQ. CDR3 amino acids: CASSLPGGLISGNTIYF. The CDR3 DNA reads as TGTGCCAGCAGCCTCCCCGGCGGGCTTATCTCTGGAAACACCATATATTTT.

This clone was seen a handful of times. The J gene is TRBJ1-1, the V gene TRBV30; perhaps TRBD1 as D (6 bases). The CDR3 has 14 residues. V gave up 2 bases and J gave up 3 bases, with 13 bases separating them. Germline V gives CDR1 GTSNPN, CDR2 SVGIG (reference sequence). CDR3 nucleotide sequence: TGTGCCTGGAGTTCCCGACAGGACGACACTGAAGCTTTCTTT. Amino acid sequence: CAWSSRQDDTEAFF. The full variable domain, with the rest looked up from reference TRBV30 and TRBJ1-1, is SQTIHQWPATLVQPVGSPLSLECTVEGTSNPNLYWYRQAAGRGLQLLFYSVGIGQISSEVPQNLSASRPQDRQFILSSKKLLLSDSGFYLCAWSSRQDDTEAFFGQGTRLTVV.

This chain joins TRBV4-1 and TRBJ1-1; no clear D. This CDR3 contains 16 residues. Germline V gene lookup returns CDR1 MGHRA and CDR2 YSYEKL. Trimming stripped 1 base from V and 1 base from J, with 13 bases between. CDR3 coding DNA: TGCGCCAGCAGCCAAGTCCATCTCTTAACGAACACTGAAGCTTTCTTT. Translation: CASSQVHLLTNTEAFF.

V gene TRBV7-3 combines with J gene TRBJ2-1; D gene uncertain. The V end was cut by 0 bases, the J end by 0 bases, with 6 bases between. Germline V gene sequence: CDR1 SGHTA, CDR2 FQGTGA. This CDR3 has 15 amino acids. The CDR3 nucleotides read TGTGCCAGCAGCTTAACACAGAGCTCCTACAATGAGCAGTTCTTC. It is translated as CASSLTQSSYNEQFF.